A selection of T cell receptor beta chains follows, all from one sample in a study of cytomegalovirus exposure and HLA in healthy donors. Generated by immunoSEQ multiplex PCR, the TCRdb table keeps only in-frame clones and is missing some. Counted here are around 170,000 clones, over 65% occurring once; the ten biggest clones make up approximately 2.5%. The sample comprised PBMCs. These receptors were collected from a man in his 60s in good health and CMV-seronegative. Both conserved end residues are part of each CDR3. The order of the fields is J gene, D gene, clone size, V gene, CDR3 protein, CDR3 DNA. A D gene is named only where the DNA matches it firmly. Where a row states a size, it is once, few, many or the class of an expanded clone; other rows omit it.

TRBJ2-1 | TRBD2 | NA | TRBV30 | CAWSRTSSYNEQFF | TGTGCCTGGAGCCGGACTAGCAGTTACAATGAGCAGTTCTTC
TRBJ2-3 | TRBD1 | NA | TRBV29-1 | CSVARTGGDTQYF | TGCAGCGTTGCTCGGACAGGGGGAGATACGCAGTATTTT
TRBJ1-5 | NA | NA | TRBV30 | CAWSAGSSYPQHF | TGTGCCTGGAGTGCCGGGAGTTCTTATCCCCAGCATTTT
TRBJ1-1 | NA | few | TRBV7-9 | CASSSDRTEATEAFF | TGTGCCAGCAGCTCCGACAGGACAGAGGCCACTGAAGCTTTCTTT
TRBJ1-1 | NA | NA | TRBV18 | CASSAGKDTEAFF | TGTGCCAGCTCAGCAGGAAAAGACACTGAAGCTTTCTTT
TRBJ2-5 | TRBD1 | NA | TRBV29-1 | CSAPGQVSETQYF | TGCAGCGCCCCGGGACAGGTGTCAGAGACCCAGTACTTC
TRBJ2-3 | NA | NA | TRBV7-9 | CASSSPPSGTDTQYF | TGTGCCAGCAGCTCACCACCTAGCGGCACAGATACGCAGTATTTT
TRBJ2-4 | TRBD2 | NA | TRBV6-5 | CASSLRGDQNIQYF | TGTGCCAGCAGTTTACGGGGGGACCAAAACATTCAGTACTTC
TRBJ1-6 | NA | once | TRBV4-2 | CASSRGRGGSYNSPLHF | TGTGCCAGCAGTAGAGGGAGGGGCGGCTCCTATAATTCACCCCTCCACTTT
TRBJ2-7 | NA | NA | TRBV7-9 | CASSSGFRGSYEQYF | TGTGCCAGCAGCTCCGGATTTAGGGGGTCCTACGAGCAGTACTTC
TRBJ2-3 | TRBD1 | once | TRBV7-6 | CASRPGGAPTDTQYF | TGTGCCAGCAGACCAGGGGGCGCGCCCACAGATACGCAGTATTTT
TRBJ2-5 | TRBD2 | NA | TRBV5-6 | CASSLGGLAGTPYF | TGTGCCAGCAGCTTGGGGGGACTAGCGGGGACACCGTACTTC
TRBJ1-4 | NA | NA | TRBV7-8 | CASSRTGTANEKLFF | TGTGCCAGCAGCCGAACAGGGACGGCTAATGAAAAACTGTTTTTT
TRBJ1-2 | NA | NA | TRBV29-1 | CSVRVGGTLYGYTF | TGCAGCGTAAGAGTGGGGGGGACCCTCTATGGCTACACCTTC
TRBJ2-1 | TRBD2 | NA | TRBV29-1 | CSVEEEGGTRILREQFF | TGCAGCGTTGAAGAGGAAGGCGGGACTAGGATTCTCCGTGAGCAGTTCTTC
TRBJ1-5 | NA | NA | TRBV19 | CASGTGQPQHF | TGTGCCAGTGGTACGGGACAGCCCCAGCATTTT
TRBJ2-7 | NA | NA | TRBV9 | CASSVLGAGEQYF | TGTGCCAGCAGCGTACTAGGGGCAGGCGAGCAGTACTTC
TRBJ1-4 | NA | NA | TRBV5-5 | CASSFRAGRNANEKLFF | TGTGCCAGCAGCTTCAGGGCAGGGAGGAATGCTAATGAAAAACTGTTTTTT
TRBJ1-2 | TRBD1 | NA | TRBV30 | CAWREEKCGQGAYGYPF | TGTGCCTGGAGGGAAGAAAAGTGCGGACAGGGGGCGTATGGCTACCCCTTC
TRBJ2-7 | NA | NA | TRBV6-6 | CASSPSGEFGEQYF | TGTGCCAGCAGTCCCTCGGGGGAATTTGGGGAGCAGTACTTC
TRBJ1-1 | TRBD1 | NA | TRBV10-1 | CAIPRDRYTEAFF | TGCGCCATTCCCCGGGACAGATACACTGAAGCTTTCTTT
TRBJ2-3 | TRBD2 | NA | TRBV2 | CASRRLAGSSTDTQYF | TGTGCCAGCAGACGCTTAGCGGGGTCAAGCACAGATACGCAGTATTTT